The clone carrying this T cell receptor beta chain was detected a few times. This record comes from a study of T-cell memory formation after mild COVID-19. About the research overall: Across donors, TCR clusters were largely donor specific.

TCRdb analysed the 5' RACE reads with MiXCR anew, one entry per CDR3 protein. The sample lists 200,000 to 300,000 distinct CDR3 sequences, 16% occurring once. CDR1 is SGHVS and CDR2 is FNYEAQ in the germline V gene. CDR3 size: 16 residues. The V gene end was trimmed by 5 bases and the J gene end by 7 bases; junction bases not matched to a gene: 8. The TCR sequence derives from a man aged 18 to 30 who had mild COVID-19 (a few samples of this study predate the infection). Cell type and time point are not known. Sequencing was performed on PBMCs or a T cell subset sorted from them (not recorded which). The V call is TRBV7-6, the J call TRBJ2-1, with 13 bases fitting TRBD2. The CDR3 loop reads CASSAELAGGSNEQFF. The CDR3 region has the DNA TGTGCCAGCAGCGCGGAACTAGCGGGGGGGTCGAATGAGCAGTTCTTC.